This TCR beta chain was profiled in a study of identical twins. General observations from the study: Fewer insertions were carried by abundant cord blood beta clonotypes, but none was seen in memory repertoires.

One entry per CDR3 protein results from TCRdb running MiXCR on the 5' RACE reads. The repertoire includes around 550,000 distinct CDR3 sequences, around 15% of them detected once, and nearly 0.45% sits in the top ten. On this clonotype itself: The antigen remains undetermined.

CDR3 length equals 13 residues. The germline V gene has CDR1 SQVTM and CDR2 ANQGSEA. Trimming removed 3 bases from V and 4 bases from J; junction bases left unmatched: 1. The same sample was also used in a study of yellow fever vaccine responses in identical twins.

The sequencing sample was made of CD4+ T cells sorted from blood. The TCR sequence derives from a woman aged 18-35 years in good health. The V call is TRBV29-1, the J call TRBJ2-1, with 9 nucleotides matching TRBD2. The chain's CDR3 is CSVDAGGYNEQFF. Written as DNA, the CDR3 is TGCAGCGTTGACGCGGGAGGGTACAATGAGCAGTTCTTC.